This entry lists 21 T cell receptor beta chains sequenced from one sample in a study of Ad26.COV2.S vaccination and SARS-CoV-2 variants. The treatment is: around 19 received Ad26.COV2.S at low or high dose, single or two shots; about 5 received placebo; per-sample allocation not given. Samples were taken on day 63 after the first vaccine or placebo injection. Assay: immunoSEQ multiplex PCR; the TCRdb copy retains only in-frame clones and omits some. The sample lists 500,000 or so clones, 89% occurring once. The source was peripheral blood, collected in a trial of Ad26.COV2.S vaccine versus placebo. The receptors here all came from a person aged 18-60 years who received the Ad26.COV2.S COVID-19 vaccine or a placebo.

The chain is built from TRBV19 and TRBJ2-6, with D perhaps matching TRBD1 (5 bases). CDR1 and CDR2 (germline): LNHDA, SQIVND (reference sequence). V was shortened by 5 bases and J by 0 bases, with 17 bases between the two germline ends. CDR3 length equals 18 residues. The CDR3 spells CASSLTQGLSSGANVLTF. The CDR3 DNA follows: TGTGCCAGTAGTCTTACCCAGGGCCTCAGCTCTGGGGCCAACGTCCTGACTTTC.

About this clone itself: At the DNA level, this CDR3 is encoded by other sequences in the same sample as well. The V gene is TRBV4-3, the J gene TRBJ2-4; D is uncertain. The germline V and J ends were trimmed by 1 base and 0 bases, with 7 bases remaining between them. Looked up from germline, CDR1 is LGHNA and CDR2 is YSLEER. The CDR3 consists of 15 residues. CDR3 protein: CASSQVGGAKNIQYF. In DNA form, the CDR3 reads TGCGCCAGCAGCCAAGTGGGTGGAGCCAAAAACATTCAGTACTTC.

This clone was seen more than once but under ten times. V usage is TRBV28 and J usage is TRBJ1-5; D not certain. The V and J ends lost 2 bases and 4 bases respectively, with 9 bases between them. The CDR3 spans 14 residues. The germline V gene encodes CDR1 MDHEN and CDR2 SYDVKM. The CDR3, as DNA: TGTGCCAGCAGTTTAAATTTGCAGAATCAGCCCCAGCATTTT. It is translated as CASSLNLQNQPQHF.

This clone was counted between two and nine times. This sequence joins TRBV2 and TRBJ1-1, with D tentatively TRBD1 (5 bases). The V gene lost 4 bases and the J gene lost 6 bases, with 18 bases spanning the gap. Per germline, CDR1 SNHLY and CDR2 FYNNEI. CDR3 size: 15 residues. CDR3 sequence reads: CASSVRESLLSEAFF. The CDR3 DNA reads TGTGCCAGCAGTGTCAGGGAATCCCTCCTCTCTGAAGCTTTCTTT.

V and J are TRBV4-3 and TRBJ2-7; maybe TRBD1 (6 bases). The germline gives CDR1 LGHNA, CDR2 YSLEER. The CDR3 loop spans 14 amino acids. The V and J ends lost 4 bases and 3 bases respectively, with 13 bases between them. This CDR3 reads CASSPLTGHYEQYF. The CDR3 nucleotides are TGCGCCAGCAGCCCGTTGACAGGCCACTACGAGCAGTACTTC.

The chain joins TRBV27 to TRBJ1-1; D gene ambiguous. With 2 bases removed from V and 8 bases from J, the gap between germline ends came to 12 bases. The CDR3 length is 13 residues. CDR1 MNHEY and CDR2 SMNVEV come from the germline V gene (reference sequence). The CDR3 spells CASSLQKPEEAFF. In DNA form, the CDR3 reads TGTGCCAGCAGTTTACAAAAGCCGGAAGAAGCTTTCTTT.

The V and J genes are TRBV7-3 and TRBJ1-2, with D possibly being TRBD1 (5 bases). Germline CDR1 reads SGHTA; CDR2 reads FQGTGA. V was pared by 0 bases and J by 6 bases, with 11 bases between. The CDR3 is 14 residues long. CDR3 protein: CASSLTQGRDGYTF. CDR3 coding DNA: TGTGCCAGCAGCTTAACCCAGGGACGGGATGGCTACACCTTC.

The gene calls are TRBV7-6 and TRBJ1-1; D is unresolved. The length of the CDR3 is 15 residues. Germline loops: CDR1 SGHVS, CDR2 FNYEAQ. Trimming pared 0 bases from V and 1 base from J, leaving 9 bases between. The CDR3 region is CASSLAQYGNTEAFF. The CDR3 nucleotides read TGTGCCAGCAGCTTAGCGCAGTACGGGAACACTGAAGCTTTCTTT.

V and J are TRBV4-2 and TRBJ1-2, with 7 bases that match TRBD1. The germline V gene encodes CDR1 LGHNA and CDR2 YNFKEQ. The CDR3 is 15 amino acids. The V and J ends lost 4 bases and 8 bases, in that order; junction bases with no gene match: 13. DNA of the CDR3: TGTGCCAGCAGCCTGACAGGGACCCGCGCCGGGGGCTACACCTTC. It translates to CASSLTGTRAGGYTF.

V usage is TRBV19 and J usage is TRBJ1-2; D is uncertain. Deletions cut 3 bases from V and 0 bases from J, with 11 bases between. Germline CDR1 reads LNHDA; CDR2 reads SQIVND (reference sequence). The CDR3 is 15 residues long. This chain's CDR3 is CASSMYGPSNYGYTF. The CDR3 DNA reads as TGTGCCAGTAGTATGTACGGGCCCTCTAACTATGGCTACACCTTC.

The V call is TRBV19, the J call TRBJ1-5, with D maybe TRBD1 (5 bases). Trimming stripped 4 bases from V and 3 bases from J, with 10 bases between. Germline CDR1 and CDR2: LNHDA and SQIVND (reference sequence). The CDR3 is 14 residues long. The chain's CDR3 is CASSTSGSNQPQHF. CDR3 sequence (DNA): TGTGCCAGTAGTACCTCAGGGTCCAATCAGCCCCAGCATTTT.

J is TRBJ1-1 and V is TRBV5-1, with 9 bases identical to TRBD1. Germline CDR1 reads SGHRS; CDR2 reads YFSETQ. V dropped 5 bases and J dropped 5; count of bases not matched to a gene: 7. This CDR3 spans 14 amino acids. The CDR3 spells CASSSRTGETEAFF. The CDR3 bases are TGCGCCAGCAGTTCTCGGACAGGGGAGACTGAAGCTTTCTTT. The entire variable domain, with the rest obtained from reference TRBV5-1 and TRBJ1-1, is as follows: KAGVTQTPRYLIKTRGQQVTLSCSPISGHRSVSWYQQTPGQGLQFLFEYFSETQRNKGNFPGRFSGRQFSNSRSEMNVSTLELGDSALYLCASSSRTGETEAFFGQGTRLTVV.

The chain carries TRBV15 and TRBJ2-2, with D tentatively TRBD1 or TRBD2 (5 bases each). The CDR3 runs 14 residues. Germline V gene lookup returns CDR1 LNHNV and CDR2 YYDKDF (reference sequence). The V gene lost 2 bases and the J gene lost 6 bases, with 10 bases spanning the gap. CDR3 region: CATSRTLGAGELFF. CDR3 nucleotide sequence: TGTGCCACCAGCAGAACACTAGGGGCCGGGGAGCTGTTTTTT. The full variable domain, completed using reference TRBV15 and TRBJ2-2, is DAMVIQNPRYQVTQFGKPVTLSCSQTLNHNVMYWYQQKSSQAPKLLFHYYDKDFNNEADTPDNFQSRRPNTSFCFLDIRSPGLGDTAMYLCATSRTLGAGELFFGEGSRLTVL.

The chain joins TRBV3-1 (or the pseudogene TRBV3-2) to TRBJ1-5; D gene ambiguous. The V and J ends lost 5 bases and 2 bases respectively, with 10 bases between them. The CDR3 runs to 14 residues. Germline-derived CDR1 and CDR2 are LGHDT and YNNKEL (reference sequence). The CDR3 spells CASSSTKGNQPQHF. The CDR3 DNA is TGTGCCAGCAGCTCTACAAAGGGCAATCAGCCCCAGCATTTT.

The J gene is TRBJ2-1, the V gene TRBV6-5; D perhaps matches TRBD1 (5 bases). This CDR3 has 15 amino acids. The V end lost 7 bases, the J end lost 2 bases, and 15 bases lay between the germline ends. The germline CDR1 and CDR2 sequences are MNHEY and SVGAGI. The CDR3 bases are TGTGCCAGCACCCCCCCCCAGGGTACCTACAATGAGCAGTTCTTC. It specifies CASTPPQGTYNEQFF.

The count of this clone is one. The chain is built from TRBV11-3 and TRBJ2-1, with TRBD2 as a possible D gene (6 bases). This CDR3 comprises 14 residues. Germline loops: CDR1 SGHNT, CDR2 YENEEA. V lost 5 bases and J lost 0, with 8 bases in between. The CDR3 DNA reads TGTGCCAGCAGCAGACTAGTCTCCTACAATGAGCAGTTCTTC. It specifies CASSRLVSYNEQFF.

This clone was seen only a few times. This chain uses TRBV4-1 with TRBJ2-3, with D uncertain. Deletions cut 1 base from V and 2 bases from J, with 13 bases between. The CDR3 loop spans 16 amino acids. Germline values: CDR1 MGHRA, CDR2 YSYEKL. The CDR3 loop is CASSQVDMGITDTQYF. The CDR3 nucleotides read TGCGCCAGCAGCCAAGTTGACATGGGGATCACAGATACGCAGTATTTT.

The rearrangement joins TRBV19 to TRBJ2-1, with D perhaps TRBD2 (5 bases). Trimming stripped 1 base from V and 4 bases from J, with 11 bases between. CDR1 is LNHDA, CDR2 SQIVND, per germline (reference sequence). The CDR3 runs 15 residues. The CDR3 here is CASSIGLPLYNEQFF. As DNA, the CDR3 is TGTGCCAGTAGTATAGGACTACCGTTATACAATGAGCAGTTCTTC. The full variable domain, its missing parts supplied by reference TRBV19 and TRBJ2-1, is DGGITQSPKYLFRKEGQNVTLSCEQNLNHDAMYWYRQDPGQGLRLIYYSQIVNDFQKGDIAEGYSVSREKKESFPLTVTSAQKNPTAFYLCASSIGLPLYNEQFFGPGTRLTVL.

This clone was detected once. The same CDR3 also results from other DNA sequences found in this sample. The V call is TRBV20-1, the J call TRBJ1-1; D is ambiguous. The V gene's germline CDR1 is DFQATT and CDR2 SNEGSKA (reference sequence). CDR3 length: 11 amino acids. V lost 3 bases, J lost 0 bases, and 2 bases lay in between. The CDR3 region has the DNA TGCAGTGCTAGGTTGAACACTGAAGCTTTCTTT. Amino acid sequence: CSARLNTEAFF.

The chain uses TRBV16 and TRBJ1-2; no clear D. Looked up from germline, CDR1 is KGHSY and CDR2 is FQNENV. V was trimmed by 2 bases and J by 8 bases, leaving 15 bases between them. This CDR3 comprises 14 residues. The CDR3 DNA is TGTGCCAGCAGCCAAGTCGGCCCGGGAGAAGGCTACACCTTC. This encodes CASSQVGPGEGYTF.

The CDR3 DNA reads as TGTGCCAGCAGCCCAGACAGGGACGCTCAGACCCAGTACTTC. This sequence encodes CASSPDRDAQTQYF. This rearrangement joins TRBV7-3 to TRBJ2-5, with 7 bases fitting TRBD1. The CDR3 is 14 amino acids. The germline gives CDR1 SGHTA, CDR2 FQGTGA. J gave up 6 bases and V 5 bases, and 9 bases lay outside the gene matches.